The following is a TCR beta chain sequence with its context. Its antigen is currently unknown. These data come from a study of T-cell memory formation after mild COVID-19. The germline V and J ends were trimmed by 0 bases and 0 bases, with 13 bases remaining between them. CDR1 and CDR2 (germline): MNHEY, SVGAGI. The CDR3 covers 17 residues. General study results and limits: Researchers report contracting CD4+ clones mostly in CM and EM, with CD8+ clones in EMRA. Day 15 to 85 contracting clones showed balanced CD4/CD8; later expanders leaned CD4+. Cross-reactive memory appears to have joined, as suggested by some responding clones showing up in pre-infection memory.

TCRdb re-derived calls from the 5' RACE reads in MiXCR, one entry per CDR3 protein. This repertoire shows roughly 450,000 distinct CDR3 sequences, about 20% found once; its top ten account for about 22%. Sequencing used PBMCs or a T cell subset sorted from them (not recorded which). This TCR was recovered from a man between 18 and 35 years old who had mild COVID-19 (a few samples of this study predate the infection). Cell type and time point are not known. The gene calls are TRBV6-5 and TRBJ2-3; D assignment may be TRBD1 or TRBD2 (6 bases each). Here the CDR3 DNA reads TGTGCCAGCAGTTACTCGGGGGCGGGGCCCAGCACAGATACGCAGTATTTT. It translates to CASSYSGAGPSTDTQYF.